This entry lists 9 T cell receptor beta chains sequenced from one sample in a study of blood T cell repertoires in COVID-19. Clones were read by immunoSEQ multiplex PCR, and TCRdb kept only the in-frame ones, dropping some. This table has more than 60,000 clones, over 75% appearing once. The sample was peripheral blood. All receptors derive from a woman between 55 and 75 years old with COVID-19, enrolled during active disease.

This chain links TRBV29-1 with TRBJ2-7, with a tentative D call TRBD2 (6 bases). The germline CDR1 and CDR2 sequences are SQVTM and ANQGSEA. Between the trimmed V and J ends, which lost 6 bases and 5 bases, there was a span of 11 bases. This CDR3 spans 11 amino acids. CDR3: CSVAGRDEQYF. In nucleotides, the CDR3 is TGCAGCGTGGCGGGACGGGACGAGCAGTACTTC.

This rearrangement joins TRBV2 to TRBJ2-7; 8 nucleotides match TRBD1. The trim removed 6 bases at V and 1 base at J, leaving 5 bases unmatched. CDR3 length: 14 residues. Germline CDR1 reads SNHLY; CDR2 reads FYNNEI. CDR3 region: CASRNRDRSYEQYF. CDR3 DNA: TGTGCCAGCAGAAACCGGGACAGGTCCTACGAGCAGTACTTC.

The chain has TRBV7-9 and TRBJ2-5; maybe TRBD1 (6 bases). The V gene lost 5 bases and the J gene lost 5 bases, with 18 bases spanning the gap. This CDR3 is 15 amino acids long. Per germline, CDR1 SEHNR and CDR2 FQNEAQ (reference sequence). CDR3 coding DNA: TGTGCCAGCAGCCCCGGCCTAGGGGGTGGCGAGACCCAGTACTTC. Translating it yields CASSPGLGGGETQYF.

This chain uses TRBV28 with TRBJ2-1; unclear D gene. The V end was cut by 5 bases, the J end by 0 bases, with 14 bases between. CDR3 length equals 16 residues. Germline CDR1 and CDR2: MDHEN and SYDVKM. The CDR3 here is CASSPRRLLSYNEQFF. CDR3 nucleotides: TGTGCCAGCAGTCCCAGGCGATTGCTCTCCTACAATGAGCAGTTCTTC.

The V and J genes are TRBV2 and TRBJ2-7; 7 nucleotides agree with TRBD1. CDR1 is SNHLY, CDR2 FYNNEI, per germline. CDR3 size: 14 residues. The V segment lost 7 bases and the J segment 5 bases; nucleotides outside the gene matches: 11. Here the CDR3 DNA reads TGTGCCAGCAAGGGGGCCAGTTTTCCCGACGAGCAGTACTTC. Encoded protein: CASKGASFPDEQYF.

A few counts support this clone. The V and J genes are TRBV4-1 and TRBJ2-7; D remains ambiguous. This CDR3 has 13 amino acids. Germline V lookup: CDR1 MGHRA, CDR2 YSYEKL. Trimming removed 1 base at V and 3 bases at J, with 7 bases between. In DNA, the CDR3 is TGCGCCAGCAGCCAAGTACCAGGCTACGAGCAGTACTTC. It yields the protein CASSQVPGYEQYF.

The rearrangement uses TRBV9 and TRBJ2-5, with D possibly being TRBD2 (7 bases). The V and J ends lost 0 bases and 0 bases respectively, with 15 bases between them. Germline CDR1 reads SGDLS; CDR2 reads YYNGEE. The CDR3 runs 17 residues. The CDR3 region is CASSVASAGAYQETQYF. The CDR3 DNA follows: TGTGCCAGCAGCGTAGCGTCGGCGGGGGCGTACCAAGAGACCCAGTACTTC.

This clone has a handful of counts. Other DNA sequences in this specimen translate into the identical CDR3. This chain uses TRBV12-3 or TRBV12-4 with TRBJ2-2; D remains unclear. This CDR3 spans 13 amino acids. V was pared by 6 bases and J by 3 bases, with 8 bases between. The CDR3 region is CASRRTDTGELFF. Written as DNA, the CDR3 is TGTGCCAGCAGACGAACAGACACCGGGGAGCTGTTTTTT.

This sequence joins TRBV10-1 and TRBJ2-1, with D perhaps TRBD2 (6 bases). V was shortened by 3 bases and J by 7 bases, with 13 bases between the two germline ends. The CDR3 runs 14 residues. CDR1 is WNHNN, CDR2 SYGVQD, per germline (reference sequence). The CDR3 DNA follows: TGCGCCAGCAGTGACCCGGGCGGGACGAATGAGCAGTTCTTC. This gives the protein CASSDPGGTNEQFF.